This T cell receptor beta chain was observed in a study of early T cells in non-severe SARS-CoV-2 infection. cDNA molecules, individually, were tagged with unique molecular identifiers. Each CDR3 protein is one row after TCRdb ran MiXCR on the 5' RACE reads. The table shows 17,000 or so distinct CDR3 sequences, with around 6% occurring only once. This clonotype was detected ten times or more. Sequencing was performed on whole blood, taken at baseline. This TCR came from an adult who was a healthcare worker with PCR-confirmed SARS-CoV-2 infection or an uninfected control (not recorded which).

DNA for the CDR3: TGTGCCAGTAGCAAGAACAGGCCGAACACCGGGGAGCTGTTTTTT. The encoded protein is CASSKNRPNTGELFF. This rearrangement joins TRBV19 to TRBJ2-2; TRBD1 might be the D (5 bases). Between the trimmed V and J ends, which lost 6 bases and 0 bases, there was a span of 11 bases. This CDR3 has 15 residues. Germline CDR1 reads LNHDA; CDR2 reads SQIVND (reference sequence).